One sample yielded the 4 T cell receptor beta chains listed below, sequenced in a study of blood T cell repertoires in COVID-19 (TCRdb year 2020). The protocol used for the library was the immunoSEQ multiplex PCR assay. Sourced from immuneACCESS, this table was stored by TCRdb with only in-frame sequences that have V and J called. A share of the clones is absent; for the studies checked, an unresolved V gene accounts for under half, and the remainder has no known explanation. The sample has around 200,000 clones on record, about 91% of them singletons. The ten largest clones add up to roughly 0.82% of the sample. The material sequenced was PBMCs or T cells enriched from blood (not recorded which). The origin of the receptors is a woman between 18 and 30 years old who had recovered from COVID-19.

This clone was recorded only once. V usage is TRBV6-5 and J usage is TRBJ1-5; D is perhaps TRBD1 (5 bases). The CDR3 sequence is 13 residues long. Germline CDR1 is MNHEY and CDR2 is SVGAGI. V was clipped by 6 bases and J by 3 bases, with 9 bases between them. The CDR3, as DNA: TGTGCCAGCAGCCGACAGACCAATCAGCCCCAGCATTTT. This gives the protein CASSRQTNQPQHF.

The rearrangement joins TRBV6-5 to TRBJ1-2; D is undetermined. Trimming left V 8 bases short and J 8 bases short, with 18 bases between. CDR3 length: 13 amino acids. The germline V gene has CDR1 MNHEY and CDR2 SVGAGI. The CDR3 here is CASESEGARGYTF. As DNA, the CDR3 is TGTGCCAGCGAGTCCGAGGGCGCAAGGGGCTACACCTTC.

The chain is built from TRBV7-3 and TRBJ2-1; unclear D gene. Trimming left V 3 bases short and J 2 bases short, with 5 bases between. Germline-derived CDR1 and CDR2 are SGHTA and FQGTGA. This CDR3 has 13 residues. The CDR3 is CASSFNTYNEQFF. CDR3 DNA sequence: TGTGCCAGCAGCTTCAACACCTACAATGAGCAGTTCTTC.

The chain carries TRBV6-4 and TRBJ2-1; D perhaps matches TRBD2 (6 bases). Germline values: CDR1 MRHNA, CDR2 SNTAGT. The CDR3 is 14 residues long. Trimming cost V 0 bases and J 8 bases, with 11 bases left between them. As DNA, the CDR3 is TGTGCCAGCAGTGACTCACCGGGGGTGGATGAGCAGTTCTTC. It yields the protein CASSDSPGVDEQFF.